Listed below are T cell receptor beta chains from one sample, sequenced in a study of CD8 T cells in Susac syndrome. In TCRdb, the immunoSEQ multiplex PCR reads were re-called with MiXCR into one record per CDR3 protein. The data show approximately 50,000 distinct CDR3 sequences, just under 95% seen once. The source material was CD8+ T cells from PBMCs. These receptors all stem from a human donor with Susac syndrome. CDR3s include the opening cysteine and the closing phenylalanine or tryptophan.

>TRBJ1-4|TRBV7-3
CASSLGDPSEKLFF
>TRBJ2-1|TRBV7-9
CASSLVGSSGEGYNEQFF
>TRBJ2-3|TRBV12-3/TRBV12-4
CASTVGTGDTDTQYF
>TRBJ2-1|TRBV30
CAWTPPDTLNEQFF
>TRBJ1-6|TRBV12-3/TRBV12-4
CASTQTGGGYSPLHF
>TRBJ2-1|TRBV20-1
CSVPPLELAGSAREFF
>TRBJ2-3|TRBV29-1
CSASAGTDTQYF
>TRBJ2-5|TRBV7-6
CASSTSSGGVRETQYF
>TRBJ2-2|TRBV28
CASSLPQGRWELFF
>TRBJ1-2|TRBV7-2
CASSLDTGRMGEDYGYTF
>TRBJ1-6|TRBV20-1
CSARSGSLNSPLHF
>TRBJ2-7|TRBV11-2
CASSDEVSYEQYF
>TRBJ1-2|TRBV6-1
CASSVDGEGYGYTF
>TRBJ1-2|TRBV9
CASSVSSAPYYGYTF
>TRBJ2-3|TRBV9
CASSASGGAGTDTQYF
>TRBJ2-1|TRBV4-3
CASSQDGTGYNEQFF
>TRBJ2-1|TRBV6-2/TRBV6-3
CASSYSSLALDEQFF
>TRBJ1-6|TRBV27
CASSRTSYNSPLHF